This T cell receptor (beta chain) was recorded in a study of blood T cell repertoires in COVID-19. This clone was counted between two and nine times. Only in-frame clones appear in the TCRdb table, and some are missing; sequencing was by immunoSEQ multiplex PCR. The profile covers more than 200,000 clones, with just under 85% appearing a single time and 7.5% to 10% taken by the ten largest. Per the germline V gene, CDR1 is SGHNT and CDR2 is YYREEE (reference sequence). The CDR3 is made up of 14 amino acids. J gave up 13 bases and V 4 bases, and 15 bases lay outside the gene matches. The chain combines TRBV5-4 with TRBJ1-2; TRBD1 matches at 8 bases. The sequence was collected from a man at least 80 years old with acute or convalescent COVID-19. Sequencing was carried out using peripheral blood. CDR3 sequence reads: CASSEGQGATGGTF. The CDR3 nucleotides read TGTGCCAGCAGCGAGGGGCAGGGGGCTACCGGCGGCACCTTC.